This TCR beta chain stems from a study of control samples from healthy donors and cancer patients. The CDR3 loop spans 16 amino acids. CDR1 is LNHDA, CDR2 SQIVND, per germline (reference sequence). Between the trimmed V and J ends, which lost 4 bases and 0 bases, there was a span of 16 bases. Some clones are missing from TCRdb's copy, which holds only in-frame ones; the method was immunoSEQ multiplex PCR. Of 90,000 to 110,000 clones listed, roughly 80% were seen once; the top ten hold about 12%. The receptor's source is a woman between 50 and 59 years old in good health. This chain connects TRBV19 to TRBJ2-7, with D perhaps TRBD2 (6 bases). Sequenced input: blood. CDR3 sequence reads: CASSSRGSGNSYEQYF. In DNA, the CDR3 is TGTGCCAGTAGTAGTCGTGGTAGCGGTAACTCCTACGAGCAGTACTTC.